This T cell receptor (beta chain) emerged from a study of shared clonotypes between healthy human individuals. Study in general: Contributing individuals were two females and a few males aged 18 to 49. The study's findings and limits: Generation of non-shared clonotypes was less probable than generation of clonotypes shared by all four donors.

Trimming stripped 5 bases from V and 0 bases from J, with 13 bases between. The V gene's germline CDR1 is SNHLY and CDR2 FYNNEI. CDR3 length: 15 residues. This table comes from immunoSEQ multiplex PCR, and its TCRdb copy is limited to in-frame clones, with some not included. The top ten hold more than 0.35% of the sample, which has 2 million to 3 million clones, 93% seen once. As for this clone: As yet, its antigen is unknown.

Sequenced sample: naive CD4+ T cells from PBMCs. Specified subset: CD45RA+ positively selected. The genes are TRBV2 and TRBJ1-1; possible D gene TRBD1, 6 bases. This receptor was identified in a man between 18 and 35 years old in good health. Some clones in this sample may be carry-over from other donors' samples. CDR3 sequence reads: CASSLQGAMNTEAFF. CDR3 nucleotides: TGTGCCAGCAGTTTACAGGGCGCCATGAACACTGAAGCTTTCTTT.